This TCR beta chain was sequenced in a study of blood T cell repertoires in COVID-19. Trimming took 3 bases from V and 11 from J, leaving 13 bases between them. The CDR3 totals 12 residues. In the authors' methods: The assay estimated nucleated cells by amplifying reference gene primers. TCRdb keeps only in-frame clones here, not all; method: immunoSEQ multiplex PCR. That table supplies the V and J calls and clone size; D and trimming were determined from the DNA. The repertoire holds 95,000 to 150,000 clones, with roughly 83% as singletons. This TCR came from a man between 35 and 55 years old with active or convalescent COVID-19. The gene calls are TRBV12-3 or TRBV12-4 and TRBJ1-1; perhaps TRBD1 as D (6 bases). Input material: peripheral blood. The CDR3 DNA sequence: TGTGCCAGCAGTTTTGGGGGGGCGCGGGCTTTCTTT. Its protein is CASSFGGARAFF.